This is a list of T cell receptor beta chains from one sample in a study of glioma-infiltrating T cells. Each CDR3 protein is one row after TCRdb ran MiXCR on the multiplex PCR reads. The data hold a few hundred thousand distinct CDR3 sequences, with roughly two fifths observed a single time. Sequencing was done on a sample of glioma tissue, nonneoplastic brain tissue, or PBMCs (not recorded which). The receptor set was obtained from a human donor with low-grade glioma or glioblastoma, undergoing nonglioma brain surgery, or in good health (not recorded which). The CDR3 runs from the conserved cysteine through the conserved F or W. Each record gives: clone size, V gene, D gene, J gene, CDR3 protein, CDR3 DNA. A D gene is named only where the DNA matches it firmly. Only some rows state a clone size, as once, few, many or a class for expanded clones.

>few|TRBV7-9|TRBD2|TRBJ2-3
CASSPTSGTTSTDTQYF
TGTGCCAGCAGCCCGACTAGCGGGACGACTAGCACAGATACGCAGTATTTT
>many|TRBV6-2/TRBV6-3|TRBD2|TRBJ2-4
CASSPLGSRGRAKNIQYF
TGTGCCAGCAGCCCCCTGGGAAGCCGCGGGAGAGCCAAAAACATTCAGTACTTC
>NA|TRBV5-1|NA|TRBJ2-1
CASSYIASTSYNEQFF
TGCGCCAGCAGTTATATAGCGTCTACTTCCTACAATGAGCAGTTCTTC
>few|TRBV7-9|NA|TRBJ2-3
CASSLIAGTATDTQYF
TGTGCCAGCAGCTTAATAGCCGGGACGGCGACAGATACGCAGTATTTT
>NA|TRBV7-6|NA|TRBJ2-3
CASSLSASSKGTQYF
TGTGCCAGCAGCTTGAGTGCTAGTTCTAAAGGTACGCAGTATTTT
>NA|TRBV7-2|TRBD1|TRBJ2-3
CASSRQGYTGTQYF
TGTGCCAGCAGCCGACAGGGTTACACAGGTACGCAGTATTTT
>NA|TRBV29-1|NA|TRBJ2-2
CSVVRDHTGELFF
TGCAGCGTTGTTCGGGATCACACCGGGGAGCTGTTTTTT
>once|TRBV20-1|NA|TRBJ2-7
CSASQGPTREQYF
TGCAGTGCCTCCCAGGGTCCTACCCGCGAGCAGTACTTC
>NA|TRBV3-1|NA|TRBJ2-7
CASSPLRGARMTYEQYF
TGTGCCAGCAGCCCACTTAGAGGCGCGCGGATGACCTACGAGCAGTACTTC
>NA|TRBV5-1|TRBD1|TRBJ1-2
CASSFALQARGRIGYTF
TGCGCCAGCAGCTTTGCCCTCCAAGCCAGGGGGAGAATTGGCTACACCTTC
>once|TRBV11-1|NA|TRBJ1-1
CASSRWDVPTDTEAFF
TGTGCCAGCAGCCGCTGGGACGTCCCCACCGACACTGAAGCTTTCTTT
>NA|TRBV3-1|NA|TRBJ1-1
CASSLLQVNTEAFF
TGTGCCAGCAGCCTCTTACAGGTAAACACTGAAGCTTTCTTT
>NA|TRBV28|NA|TRBJ2-1
CASSSIESNNEQFF
TGTGCCAGCAGTTCCATAGAAAGTAACAATGAGCAGTTCTTC
>NA|TRBV7-6|TRBD2|TRBJ2-3
CASSPGTSAVTDTQYF
TGTGCCAGCAGCCCCGGGACTAGCGCAGTCACAGATACGCAGTATTTT
>NA|TRBV5-1|TRBD1|TRBJ1-2
CASSSFGQDYGYTF
TGCGCCAGCAGCTCTTTTGGACAGGACTATGGCTACACCTTC
>many|TRBV6-2/TRBV6-3|NA|TRBJ2-7
CASSLSNRALVRYF
TGTGCCAGCAGCCTCTCGAATCGGGCGCTGGTTCGGTACTTC
>NA|TRBV29-1|NA|TRBJ1-5
CSVHKDRKPYSNQPQHF
TGCAGCGTTCACAAAGACCGAAAACCTTATAGCAATCAGCCCCAGCATTTT
>few|TRBV7-6|NA|TRBJ2-3
CASSLPGSTDTQYF
TGTGCCAGCAGCTTGCCGGGTAGCACAGATACGCAGTATTTT
>many|TRBV28|NA|TRBJ1-4
CASTMETGDTEKLFF
TGTGCCAGCACTATGGAGACAGGCGACACTGAAAAACTGTTTTTT
>NA|TRBV12-3/TRBV12-4|NA|TRBJ1-2
CASSASGAGGYTF
TGTGCCAGCAGTGCGTCAGGGGCAGGTGGCTACACCTTC
>many|TRBV6-1|NA|TRBJ2-1
CASSFGYNEQFF
TGTGCCAGCAGTTTCGGGTATAATGAGCAGTTCTTC
>NA|TRBV20-1|TRBD2|TRBJ2-7
CSASGTSGRLYEQYF
TGCAGTGCTTCCGGGACTAGCGGGAGGCTCTACGAGCAGTACTTC
>NA|TRBV28|NA|TRBJ2-2
CASSAWTAGNTGELFF
TGTGCCAGCAGCGCTTGGACGGCAGGAAACACCGGGGAGCTGTTTTTT
>NA|TRBV20-1|NA|TRBJ2-3
CSATRQASADTQYF
TGCAGTGCTACCAGACAGGCTAGCGCAGATACGCAGTATTTT
>few|TRBV20-1|NA|TRBJ2-5
CSALTLEGETQYF
TGCAGTGCTCTCACCTTAGAGGGGGAGACCCAGTACTTC
>NA|TRBV20-1|NA|TRBJ1-5
CSARDYRAGDNQPQHF
TGCAGTGCTAGAGATTACAGGGCAGGGGATAATCAGCCCCAGCATTTT
>NA|TRBV4-2|NA|TRBJ2-4
CASSPGSVAKNIQYF
TGTGCCAGCAGCCCCGGATCAGTAGCCAAAAACATTCAGTACTTC
>NA|TRBV5-4|TRBD2|TRBJ2-1
CASSVPTSGRNEQFF
TGTGCCAGCAGCGTTCCGACTAGCGGGAGAAATGAGCAGTTCTTC
>NA|TRBV7-9|TRBD1|TRBJ1-1
CASSLEVGTALRAEAFF
TGTGCCAGCAGCTTAGAGGTCGGGACAGCCCTCAGGGCTGAAGCTTTCTTT
>NA|TRBV28|NA|TRBJ2-3
CASSTVEGGSDTQYF
TGTGCCAGCAGCACGGTCGAGGGGGGATCAGATACGCAGTATTTT
>NA|TRBV28|TRBD2|TRBJ2-1
CASSPFWTRAEHKQFF
TGTGCCAGCAGTCCGTTTTGGACTAGGGCTGAGCATAAGCAGTTCTTC
>NA|TRBV7-2|NA|TRBJ1-2
CASSVGQLVYGYTF
TGTGCCAGCAGCGTCGGACAGCTTGTCTATGGCTACACCTTC